These 12 T cell receptor beta chains originate from one sample sequenced in a study of shared clonotypes between healthy human individuals. The protocol was immunoSEQ multiplex PCR, while the TCRdb copy is restricted to in-frame clones and leaves out a portion. The sample has more than 1.2 million clones, roughly 98.5% seen once; the top ten hold roughly 0.36%. Sequencing was done on a sample of naive CD4+ T cells sorted from blood. This sample's subset: CD45RA+ positively selected. These receptors were obtained from a young man in good health.

This chain connects TRBV19 to TRBJ1-3, with D tentatively TRBD1 (6 bases). Germline V gene data show CDR1 as LNHDA and CDR2 as SQIVND (reference sequence). The CDR3 has 16 amino acids. The germline V and J ends were trimmed by 0 bases and 2 bases, with 11 bases remaining between them. CDR3 nucleotides: TGTGCCAGTAGTATAGATCTCGGACAGACTGGAAACACCATATATTTT. It yields the protein CASSIDLGQTGNTIYF.

A single count supports this clone. The genes are TRBV27 and TRBJ2-7, with TRBD2 matching over 10 bases. The CDR3 sequence is 16 residues long. The germline V gene encodes CDR1 MNHEY and CDR2 SMNVEV (reference sequence). V lost 5 bases, J lost 2 bases, and 9 bases stayed unmatched. The CDR3 DNA follows: TGTGCCAGCAGTACCCGGACTAGCGGCCAGACCTACGAGCAGTACTTC. Protein sequence: CASSTRTSGQTYEQYF.

The V gene is TRBV29-1, the J gene TRBJ1-2; unclear D gene. This CDR3 comprises 15 residues. V lost 6 bases and J lost 8, with 25 bases in between. The germline V gene encodes CDR1 SQVTM and CDR2 ANQGSEA. The CDR3 DNA sequence: TGCAGCGTCCCCCTTAATGGTAAATCGGTGAGCGGCTACACCTTC. Translated, it gives CSVPLNGKSVSGYTF.

V usage is TRBV28 and J usage is TRBJ2-2; D is uncertain. The CDR3 sequence is 12 residues long. V was shortened by 4 bases and J by 9 bases, with 9 bases between the two germline ends. The germline CDR1 and CDR2 sequences are MDHEN and SYDVKM. The chain's CDR3 is CASSSGPRELFF. As DNA, the CDR3 is TGTGCCAGCAGTTCCGGGCCCCGGGAGCTGTTTTTT.

The chain uses TRBV27 and TRBJ2-7; 8 bases align to TRBD1. The CDR3 runs 14 residues. Germline CDR1 and CDR2: MNHEY and SMNVEV (reference sequence). After removal of 8 bases from V and 0 bases from J, the junction contained 6 bases not matched to a gene. DNA for the CDR3: TGTGCCAGCGGCCGGGACAGGAGCTCCTACGAGCAGTACTTC. Residues: CASGRDRSSYEQYF.

For the CDR3, the DNA is TGTGCCAGCAGCGTAAGTCCACTCCCCGAGACCCAGTACTTC. This translates into CASSVSPLPETQYF. V usage is TRBV9 and J usage is TRBJ2-5; D not resolved. Germline V lookup: CDR1 SGDLS, CDR2 YYNGEE. There are 14 residues in the CDR3. V was trimmed by 1 base and J by 5 bases, leaving 12 bases between them.

V and J are TRBV15 and TRBJ1-1; 8 nucleotides line up with TRBD1. This CDR3 has 20 amino acids. J gave up 3 bases and V 0 bases, and 18 bases lay outside the gene matches. Looked up from germline, CDR1 is LNHNV and CDR2 is YYDKDF (reference sequence). This CDR3 reads CATSRDRDRGSPRVDTEAFF. As DNA, the CDR3 is TGTGCCACCAGCAGAGATCGAGACAGGGGATCTCCTAGGGTGGACACTGAAGCTTTCTTT. Based on the CDR3 plus reference TRBV15 and TRBJ1-1, the full variable domain is DAMVIQNPRYQVTQFGKPVTLSCSQTLNHNVMYWYQQKSSQAPKLLFHYYDKDFNNEADTPDNFQSRRPNTSFCFLDIRSPGLGDTAMYLCATSRDRDRGSPRVDTEAFFGQGTRLTVV.

The chain carries TRBV10-2 and TRBJ2-5; TRBD2 aligns across 7 bases. CDR3 length: 14 amino acids. The ends lost 7 bases at V and 11 bases at J; junction bases unmatched: 16. Germline lookup yields CDR1 WSHSY and CDR2 SAAADI. In DNA, the CDR3 is TGCGCCAGCATCGAGATAGCGGGCACGGAGCGGCAGTACTTC. Protein: CASIEIAGTERQYF.

On this clone itself: Germline and junction disagree at one end, which may indicate a read error. The chain recombines TRBV7-7 with TRBJ2-2, with D possibly being TRBD2 (5 bases). The CDR3 has 13 residues. The germline gives CDR1 SSHAT, CDR2 FNYEAQ (reference sequence). The CDR3 coding sequence is TGTGCTAGCAGCCGAGGGTACACCGGGGAGCTGTTTTTT. It codes for CASSRGYTGELFF.

The chain recombines TRBV7-9 with TRBJ1-1; D is uncertain. Looked up from germline, CDR1 is SEHNR and CDR2 is FQNEAQ (reference sequence). Deletions cut 5 bases from V and 7 bases from J, with 14 bases between. The CDR3 consists of 13 residues. CDR3 coding DNA: TGTGCCAGCAGCCTGATGTATGAGGGTGAAGCTTTCTTT. Residues: CASSLMYEGEAFF. Drawing the rest from reference TRBV7-9 and TRBJ1-1, the complete variable domain is DTGVSQNPRHKITKRGQNVTFRCDPISEHNRLYWYRQTLGQGPEFLTYFQNEAQLEKSRLLSDRFSAERPKGSFSTLEIQRTEQGDSAMYLCASSLMYEGEAFFGQGTRLTVV.

The genes are TRBV19 and TRBJ1-3, with D unclear. Germline lookup yields CDR1 LNHDA and CDR2 SQIVND (reference sequence). Trimming removed 7 bases from V and 5 bases from J, with 6 bases in between. This CDR3 has 11 amino acids. The CDR3 sequence is CASILRNTIYF. The CDR3 DNA reads as TGTGCCAGTATCTTGAGAAACACCATATATTTT.

J is TRBJ1-3 and V is TRBV5-1; D not resolved. The CDR3 is 15 residues long. With 5 bases removed from V and 0 bases from J, the gap between germline ends came to 12 bases. Germline V gives CDR1 SGHRS, CDR2 YFSETQ. CDR3 coding DNA: TGCGCCAGCAGTGGCGGGGTGCACTCTGGAAACACCATATATTTT. Protein: CASSGGVHSGNTIYF.